The 28 T cell receptor beta chains reported below all come from one sample, sequenced in a study of T-cell memory formation after mild COVID-19 (dated by TCRdb to 2020 to 2023). The library was built by means of 5' RACE. The data were produced on an Illumina NovaSeq 6000. TCRdb handled the public reads itself, with Q25 trimming in fastp and clone calling in MiXCR, and kept productive beta chains. When rows share a CDR3 protein, they turn into one entry using the most common DNA and genes. In all, the sample holds roughly 500,000 distinct CDR3 sequences, and roughly 22% of those were seen once. The biggest ten clones account for around 12% of the sample. The sequenced material came from PBMCs or a T cell subset sorted from them (not recorded which). The receptors derive from an adult woman who had mild COVID-19 (a few samples of this study predate the infection). The sample titles of this study are shuffled in the database, so cell type and time point are left out; the donor was told from shared clones.

Only a few counts were recorded for this clonotype. J is TRBJ2-1 and V is TRBV7-2; TRBD2 matches at 8 bases. The V and J ends lost 6 bases and 6 bases, in that order; junction bases with no gene match: 10. This CDR3 region has 15 residues. Germline V gene data show CDR1 as SGHTA and CDR2 as FQGNSA. The CDR3 nucleotides are TGTGCCAGCAGTTTCCGGACTAGCATCAGCAATGAGCAGTTCTTC. Its protein is CASSFRTSISNEQFF.

This clonotype was counted many times. The chain has TRBV27 and TRBJ1-1; D is undetermined. The CDR3 has 14 amino acids. Germline CDR1 MNHEY, CDR2 SMNVEV (reference sequence). Trimming took 6 bases from V and 0 from J, leaving 11 bases between them. This CDR3 is CASRVLGLNTEAFF. For the CDR3, the DNA is TGTGCCAGCAGAGTATTGGGGTTGAACACTGAAGCTTTCTTT.

The table lists this clonotype with a few counts. CDR3 nucleotide sequence: TGTGCCACCAGTGATTTCTGGTCGGAGGAGCAGTACTTC. Encoded protein: CATSDFWSEEQYF. The chain recombines TRBV24-1 with TRBJ2-7; D is ambiguous. The CDR3 runs 13 residues. The germline CDR1 and CDR2 sequences are KGHDR and SFDVKD. V gave up 1 base and J gave up 7 bases, with 10 bases separating them.

This clonotype was seen once. The chain combines TRBV12-3 or TRBV12-4 with TRBJ2-1; D not certain. This CDR3 comprises 13 residues. V was pared by 6 bases and J by 4 bases, with 10 bases between. The DNA for the CDR3 is TGTGCCAGCAGAGGCTCTGTGTACAATGAGCAGTTCTTC. Amino acid sequence: CASRGSVYNEQFF.

This chain uses TRBV7-9 with TRBJ2-1; the match to TRBD2 covers 8 bases. The CDR3 runs to 16 residues. Germline CDR1 SEHNR, CDR2 FQNEAQ (reference sequence). The V gene end was trimmed by 5 bases and the J gene end by 1 base; junction bases not matched to a gene: 7. The CDR3 reads CASSQFRGGSYNEQFF. The CDR3 DNA follows: TGTGCCAGCAGCCAATTTCGGGGGGGGTCCTACAATGAGCAGTTCTTC.

This clonotype was seen at least ten times. The chain uses TRBV2 and TRBJ1-1; TRBD1 aligns across 8 bases. CDR3 length equals 10 residues. V dropped 6 bases and J dropped 13; count of bases not matched to a gene: 4. CDR1 is SNHLY, CDR2 FYNNEI, per germline. The CDR3 loop reads CASRATGVFF. CDR3 in DNA: TGTGCCAGCAGAGCGACAGGGGTTTTCTTT. Full variable domain (remainder filled in from reference TRBV2 and TRBJ1-1): EPEVTQTPSHQVTQMGQEVILRCVPISNHLYFYWYRQILGQKVEFLVSFYNNEISEKSEIFDDQFSVERPDGSNFTLKIRSTKLEDSAMYFCASRATGVFFGQGTRLTVV.

This rearrangement joins TRBV7-3 to TRBJ2-1; D is ambiguous. With 4 bases removed from V and 2 bases from J, the gap between germline ends came to 15 bases. This CDR3 region has 16 residues. Germline V gene lookup returns CDR1 SGHTA and CDR2 FQGTGA. CDR3 residues: CASSSLRVTAYNEQFF. CDR3 nucleotide sequence: TGTGCCAGCAGCTCGCTACGGGTAACTGCCTACAATGAGCAGTTCTTC.

This clonotype showed up just a few times. CDR3 sequence: CASSFSQAMNTEAFF. For the CDR3, the DNA is TGTGCCAGCAGCTTCAGTCAGGCGATGAACACTGAAGCTTTCTTT. V and J are TRBV7-2 and TRBJ1-1, with D uncertain. Germline assignment: CDR1 SGHTA and CDR2 FQGNSA. V shed 3 bases and J shed 0 bases, with 11 bases lying between them. CDR3 size: 15 residues. Together with reference TRBV7-2 and TRBJ1-1, the CDR3 gives the full variable domain: GAGVSQSPSNKVTEKGKDVELRCDPISGHTALYWYRQSLGQGLEFLIYFQGNSAPDKSGLPSDRFSAERTGGSVSTLTIQRTQQEDSAVYLCASSFSQAMNTEAFFGQGTRLTVV.

This clonotype occurred many times. The CDR3 is CASRQGDMNTGELFF. DNA for the CDR3: TGTGCCAGTAGACAAGGGGACATGAACACCGGGGAGCTGTTTTTT. The chain is built from TRBV27 and TRBJ2-2; D perhaps matches TRBD1 (6 bases). Germline values: CDR1 MNHEY, CDR2 SMNVEV (reference sequence). The CDR3 sequence is 15 residues long. Trimming cost V 9 bases and J 1 base, with 15 bases left between them.

The chain is built from TRBV19 and TRBJ2-2; 9 nucleotides match TRBD1. After removal of 2 bases from V and 7 bases from J, the junction contained 14 bases not matched to a gene. Looked up from germline, CDR1 is LNHDA and CDR2 is SQIVND (reference sequence). This CDR3 has 18 residues. CDR3 DNA sequence: TGTGCCAGTAGTATATACAGCGCGGGACAGGGAAAGATCGGGGAGCTGTTTTTT. Translation gives CASSIYSAGQGKIGELFF.

This clonotype was seen a few times. The chain uses TRBV6-5 and TRBJ2-7, with TRBD2 identical over 14 bases. V was clipped by 4 bases and J by 6 bases; unmatched bases: 5. The CDR3 sequence is 15 residues long. Germline assignment: CDR1 MNHEY and CDR2 SVGAGI. The CDR3, as DNA: TGTGCCAGCAGTTCCCCGGGACTAGCGGGAGTCGAGCAGTACTTC. This codes for CASSSPGLAGVEQYF.

V and J are TRBV5-1 and TRBJ1-1, with D possibly matching TRBD1 (5 bases). Germline V gives CDR1 SGHRS, CDR2 YFSETQ. This CDR3 has 17 amino acids. V lost 1 base to trimming and J lost 5 bases, with 21 bases between them. CDR3: CASSLIMSVGTGTEAFF. CDR3 bases: TGCGCCAGCAGCTTGATTATGTCGGTGGGGACGGGGACTGAAGCTTTCTTT.

J is TRBJ2-1 and V is TRBV7-2; D gene ambiguous. The CDR3 consists of 17 residues. Trimming removed 1 base from V and 2 bases from J, with 15 bases in between. Germline lookup yields CDR1 SGHTA and CDR2 FQGNSA. CDR3 DNA: TGTGCCAGCAGCTTAGTGGAGTACCAGACCCCCTACAATGAGCAGTTCTTC. Its translation is CASSLVEYQTPYNEQFF.

The chain links TRBV6-6 to TRBJ2-1, with 9 bases fitting TRBD2. Germline V gene sequence: CDR1 MNHNY, CDR2 SVGAGI (reference sequence). Losses at the gene ends were 5 bases for V and 5 bases for J; bases not matched to a gene: 7. The CDR3 is made up of 15 amino acids. The CDR3 protein is CASSDPSGRNNEQFF. The CDR3 DNA sequence: TGTGCCAGCAGTGACCCAAGCGGGAGGAACAATGAGCAGTTCTTC.

This clonotype has at least ten counts. The J gene is TRBJ2-3, the V gene TRBV12-3 or TRBV12-4, with 9 bases identical to TRBD1. The CDR3 totals 19 residues. Unmatched junction bases numbered 15, after V lost 4 bases and J lost 1 base. CDR3 amino acids: CASSSGQGRGVGGTDTQYF. For the CDR3, the DNA is TGTGCCAGCAGTTCGGGACAGGGCCGCGGTGTAGGGGGCACAGATACGCAGTATTTT.

This clonotype occurred a few times. The chain carries TRBV5-1 and TRBJ2-3; unclear D gene. The CDR3 is 16 residues long. Deletions cut 0 bases from V and 1 base from J, with 12 bases between. Germline loops: CDR1 SGHRS, CDR2 YFSETQ. CDR3 bases: TGCGCCAGCAGCTTGGGGGCTAGTTGGCGCACAGATACGCAGTATTTT. Translated: CASSLGASWRTDTQYF.

V and J are TRBV20-1 and TRBJ2-1, with D perhaps given as TRBD1 or TRBD2 (7 bases each). The V gene lost 1 base and the J gene lost 1 base, with 14 bases spanning the gap. The CDR3 extends over 16 amino acids. From germline, CDR1 is DFQATT and CDR2 SNEGSKA (reference sequence). CDR3 DNA: TGCAGTGCTAGAGTTGGGCAGGGGGGGTCCTACAATGAGCAGTTCTTC. Its protein is CSARVGQGGSYNEQFF.

The V and J genes are TRBV23-1 and TRBJ2-5; D may be TRBD2 (6 bases). TRBV23-1 is an ORF, and what it does is uncertain. Trimming left V 0 bases short and J 5 bases short, with 10 bases between. The CDR3 sequence is 14 residues long. CDR3 sequence: CASSQSGTWETQYF. The CDR3 nucleotides are TGCGCCAGCAGTCAATCGGGGACTTGGGAGACCCAGTACTTC.

The chain combines TRBV7-8 with TRBJ2-7; D call uncertain. The germline gives CDR1 SGHVS, CDR2 FQNEAQ. This CDR3 has 15 amino acids. V lost 0 bases, J lost 2 bases, and 11 bases lay in between. The CDR3 sequence is CASSLAEAKTYEQYF. CDR3 nucleotide sequence: TGTGCCAGCAGCTTAGCGGAAGCTAAGACCTACGAGCAGTACTTC.

The V call is TRBV24-1, the J call TRBJ2-1, with TRBD2 matching 11 bases. The CDR3 covers 16 residues. Germline CDR1 and CDR2: KGHDR and SFDVKD. V was clipped by 5 bases and J by 1 base; unmatched bases: 3. DNA of the CDR3: TGTGCCACCAGTGCCTCTAGCGGGAGGTCCTACAATGAGCAGTTCTTC. It specifies CATSASSGRSYNEQFF.

This clonotype turned up a few times. CDR3 nucleotide sequence: TGTGCCAGCAGAACGAACCCCCCTGAGGAAAAGAGGTACAATGAGCAGTTCTTC. Protein: CASRTNPPEEKRYNEQFF. The rearrangement uses TRBV6-1 and TRBJ2-1; no clear D gene. CDR1 is MNHNS, CDR2 SASEGT, per germline. Trimming stripped 6 bases from V and 4 bases from J, with 25 bases between. CDR3 length: 18 residues.

This chain links TRBV2 with TRBJ1-2; TRBD1 matches 10 bases. The length of the CDR3 is 14 residues. Germline values: CDR1 SNHLY, CDR2 FYNNEI. V gave up 2 bases and J gave up 5 bases; unmatched junction bases: 2. CDR3 nucleotides: TGTGCCAGCAGTGAATCGGGACAGGGGTATGGCTACACCTTC. This codes for CASSESGQGYGYTF.

This clonotype showed up just a few times. This rearrangement joins TRBV7-2 to TRBJ1-5; D may be TRBD1 (5 bases). The V gene lost 1 base and the J gene lost 9 bases, with 16 bases spanning the gap. The CDR3 contains 15 residues. Germline V gives CDR1 SGHTA, CDR2 FQGNSA. CDR3 DNA: TGTGCCAGCAGCTTAGGAGACAGTGGGGTAGGGCCCCAGCATTTT. It yields the protein CASSLGDSGVGPQHF.

This clonotype was picked up a small number of times. The CDR3 is CASSLGDYNSPLHF. DNA for the CDR3: TGTGCCAGCAGTTTAGGAGATTATAATTCACCCCTCCACTTT. The rearrangement joins TRBV12-3 or TRBV12-4 to TRBJ1-6; D call uncertain. The CDR3 contains 14 residues. V was trimmed by 1 base and J by 4 bases, leaving 5 bases between them.

The CDR3 DNA reads as TGTGCCAGCAGTTACCCGTTCTGGACTAGCAGTGAGCAGTACTTC. Its translation: CASSYPFWTSSEQYF. This chain uses TRBV6-2 or TRBV6-3 with TRBJ2-7, with 8 bases identical to TRBD2. CDR3 size: 15 residues. Germline trimming cut 2 bases from V and 7 bases from J; bases unmatched to any gene: 10. The germline V gene encodes CDR1 MNHEY and CDR2 SVGEGT.

This clonotype was counted a few times. The chain links TRBV6-7 to TRBJ1-1; D unresolved. TRBV6-7 is designated an ORF whose function remains uncertain. CDR3 length: 10 residues. V was trimmed by 6 bases and J by 3 bases, leaving 2 bases between them. This CDR3 is CASSYTEAFF. The CDR3, as DNA: TGTGCCAGCAGCTACACTGAAGCTTTCTTT.

This clonotype occurred a few times. The chain combines TRBV6-2 or TRBV6-3 with TRBJ1-5; no reliable D call. The germline V and J ends were trimmed by 4 bases and 0 bases, with 16 bases remaining between them. Germline assignment: CDR1 MNHEY and CDR2 SVGEGT. The CDR3 loop spans 17 amino acids. The CDR3 region is CASSSPPWAVSNQPQHF. The CDR3 DNA sequence: TGTGCCAGCAGTTCTCCACCCTGGGCAGTTAGCAATCAGCCCCAGCATTTT.

The gene calls are TRBV2 and TRBJ2-7; 8 bases map to TRBD1. Germline CDR1 is SNHLY and CDR2 is FYNNEI. Trimming removed 2 bases from V and 5 bases from J; junction bases left unmatched: 5. The CDR3 has 14 residues. CDR3 sequence reads: CASSERQGANEQYF. As DNA, the CDR3 is TGTGCCAGCAGTGAACGCCAGGGGGCTAACGAGCAGTACTTC.